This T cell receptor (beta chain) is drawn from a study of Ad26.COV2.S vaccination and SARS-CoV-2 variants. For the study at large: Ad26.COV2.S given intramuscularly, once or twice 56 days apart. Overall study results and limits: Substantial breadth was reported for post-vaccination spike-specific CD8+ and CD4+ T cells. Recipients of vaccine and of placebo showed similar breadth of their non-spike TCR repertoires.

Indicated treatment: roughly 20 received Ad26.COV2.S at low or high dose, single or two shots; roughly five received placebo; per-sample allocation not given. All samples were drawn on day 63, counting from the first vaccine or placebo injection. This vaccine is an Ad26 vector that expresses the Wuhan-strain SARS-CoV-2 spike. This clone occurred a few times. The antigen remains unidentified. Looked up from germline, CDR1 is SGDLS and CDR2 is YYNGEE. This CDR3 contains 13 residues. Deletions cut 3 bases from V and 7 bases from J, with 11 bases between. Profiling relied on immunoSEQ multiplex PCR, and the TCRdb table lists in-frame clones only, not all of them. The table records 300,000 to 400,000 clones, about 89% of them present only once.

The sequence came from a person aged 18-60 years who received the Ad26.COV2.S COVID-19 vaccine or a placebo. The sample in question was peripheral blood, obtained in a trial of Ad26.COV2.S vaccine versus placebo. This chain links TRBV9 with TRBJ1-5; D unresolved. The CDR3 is CASSASPGQPQHF. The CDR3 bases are TGTGCCAGCAGCGCTAGCCCGGGACAGCCCCAGCATTTT.